What follows describes a single T cell receptor (beta chain). As yet, its antigen is unknown. The data originate from a study of cytomegalovirus exposure and HLA in healthy donors. Study-wide results and caveats: Rarity held for most TCR sequences, but there were some public TCRs that occurred in many donors. The classifier reportedly diagnosed cytomegalovirus status with high sensitivity and specificity.

This CDR3 region has 14 residues. V was trimmed by 1 base and J by 2 bases, leaving 7 bases between them. The germline CDR1 and CDR2 sequences are SGHRS and YFSETQ. Vbeta (60) and Jbeta (13) primers were used in the PCR. Only in-frame clones appear in the TCRdb table, and some are missing; sequencing was by immunoSEQ multiplex PCR. The data show under 200,000 clones, with 70% to 90% seen just once and less than 0.4% held by the top ten. This receptor was taken from a woman in her 30s in good health and CMV-seronegative. The gene calls are TRBV5-1 and TRBJ2-1; D is unresolved. Material: PBMCs. The CDR3 loop is CASSLTAAYNEQFF. In nucleotides, the CDR3 is TGCGCCAGCAGCTTGACGGCGGCCTACAATGAGCAGTTCTTC.